A single T cell receptor (beta chain) is shown here with its context. Some clones are missing from TCRdb's copy, which holds only in-frame ones; the method was immunoSEQ multiplex PCR. The table records under 90,000 clones, approximately 90% of them present only once. Germline V lookup: CDR1 SGDLS, CDR2 YYNGEE. Trimming took 0 bases from V and 4 from J, leaving 10 bases between them. The CDR3 is 14 residues long. These data are taken from a study of technical replicates of blood from a few donors. Material for sequencing was T cells isolated from PBMCs. The J gene is TRBJ1-1, the V gene TRBV9; tentatively, D is TRBD1 (5 bases). This TCR derives from a human donor in good health. CDR3 loop: CASSVEVGGTEAFF. CDR3 nucleotides: TGTGCCAGCAGCGTAGAAGTGGGGGGCACTGAAGCTTTCTTT.